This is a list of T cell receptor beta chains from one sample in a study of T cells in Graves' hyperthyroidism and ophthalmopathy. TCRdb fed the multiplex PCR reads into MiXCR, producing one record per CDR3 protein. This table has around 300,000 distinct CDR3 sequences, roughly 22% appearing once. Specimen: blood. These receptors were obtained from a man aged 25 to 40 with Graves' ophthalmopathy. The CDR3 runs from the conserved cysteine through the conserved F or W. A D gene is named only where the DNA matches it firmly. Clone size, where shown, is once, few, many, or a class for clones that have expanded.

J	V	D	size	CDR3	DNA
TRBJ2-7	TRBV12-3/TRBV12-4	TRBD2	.	CASREGLAGLTLYEQYF	TGTGCCAGCAGGGAGGGACTAGCGGGACTGACTCTCTACGAGCAGTACTTC
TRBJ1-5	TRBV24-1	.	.	CATSDSSGPQHF	TGTGCCACCAGTGACTCAAGTGGGCCCCAGCATTTT
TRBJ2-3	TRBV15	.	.	CATSSEDWDTQYF	TGTGCCACCAGCAGCGAGGACTGGGATACGCAGTATTTT
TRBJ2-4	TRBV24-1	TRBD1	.	CATSGTGNIQYF	TGTGCCACCTCCGGGACAGGGAACATTCAGTACTTC
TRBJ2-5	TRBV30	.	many	CAWSPNRVRQETQYF	TGTGCCTGGAGTCCGAACAGGGTTAGGCAAGAGACCCAGTACTTC
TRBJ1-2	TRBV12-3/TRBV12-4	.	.	CASSFGGNGYTF	TGTGCCAGCAGTTTTGGGGGGAATGGCTACACCTTC
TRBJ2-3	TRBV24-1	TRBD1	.	CATSDLRDRGTLFTDTQYF	TGTGCCACCAGTGATTTACGGGACAGGGGTACTCTCTTCACAGATACGCAGTATTTT
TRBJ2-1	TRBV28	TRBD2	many	CASSSGRALRGGNEQFF	TGTGCCAGCAGTAGCGGGAGGGCCCTTAGGGGGGGGAATGAGCAGTTCTTC
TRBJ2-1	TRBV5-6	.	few	CASSKSGSYNEQFF	TGTGCCAGCAGCAAAAGCGGATCCTACAATGAGCAGTTCTTC
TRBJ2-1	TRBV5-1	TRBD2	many	CASSLSTSGRINNEQFF	TGCGCCAGCAGCTTATCGACTAGCGGGAGAATAAACAATGAGCAGTTCTTC
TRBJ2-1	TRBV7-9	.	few	CASSLVPNYNEQFF	TGTGCCAGCAGCTTGGTGCCAAACTACAATGAGCAGTTCTTC
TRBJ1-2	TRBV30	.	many	CAWSEATMNYGYTF	TGTGCCTGGAGTGAAGCGACAATGAACTATGGCTACACCTTC
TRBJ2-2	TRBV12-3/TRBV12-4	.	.	CASSSRDSPTGELFF	TGTGCCAGCAGTTCCCGGGACTCCCCCACCGGGGAGCTGTTTTTT
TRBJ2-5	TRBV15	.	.	CATSRGTGETQYF	TGTGCCACCAGCAGAGGGACGGGAGAGACCCAGTACTTC
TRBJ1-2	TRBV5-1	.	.	CASSPEAGTTYGYTF	TGCGCCAGCAGCCCAGAAGCCGGGACAACTTATGGCTACACCTTC
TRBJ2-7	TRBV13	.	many	CASSQRAGQPTYEQYF	TGTGCCAGCAGCCAACGCGCGGGACAGCCCACCTACGAGCAGTACTTC
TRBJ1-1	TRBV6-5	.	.	CASSYGGIAFF	TGTGCCAGCAGTTACGGAGGAATTGCTTTCTTT
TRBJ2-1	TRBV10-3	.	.	CAISESTSNKFEQFF	TGTGCCATCAGTGAGTCGACTTCAAATAAGTTTGAGCAGTTCTTC
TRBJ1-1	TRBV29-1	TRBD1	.	CSAGQAGTEAFF	TGCAGCGCGGGACAGGCGGGCACTGAAGCTTTCTTT
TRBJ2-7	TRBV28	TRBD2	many	CASSSGTSGDYEQYF	TGTGCCAGCAGTTCCGGGACTAGCGGAGACTACGAGCAGTACTTC
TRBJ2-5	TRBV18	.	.	CASSRPGTWETQYF	TGTGCCAGCTCACGCCCCGGGACATGGGAGACCCAGTACTTC
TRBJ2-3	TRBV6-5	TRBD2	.	CASSYSKGGGASTDTQYF	TGTGCCAGCAGTTACTCGAAGGGCGGGGGGGCGAGCACAGATACGCAGTATTTT
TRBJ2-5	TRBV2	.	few	CATTARAGETQYF	TGTGCCACTACCGCCAGGGCGGGGGAGACCCAGTACTTC
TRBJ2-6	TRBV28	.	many	CASSLRVSSSGANVLTF	TGTGCCAGCAGTTTAAGGGTTTCGAGCTCTGGGGCCAACGTCCTGACTTTC
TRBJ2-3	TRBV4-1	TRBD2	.	CASSQVSLSGRATDTQYF	TGCGCCAGCAGCCAAGTATCCCTTAGCGGGAGGGCAACAGATACGCAGTATTTT
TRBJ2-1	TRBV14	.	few	CASSPAFGTPGSSYNEQFF	TGTGCCAGCAGCCCTGCTTTCGGGACTCCAGGTAGCTCCTACAATGAGCAGTTCTTC
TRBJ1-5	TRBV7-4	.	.	CASSLGNPVRQGIIKPQHF	TGTGCCAGCAGCTTAGGCAACCCTGTGAGGCAGGGGATAATCAAGCCCCAGCATTTT
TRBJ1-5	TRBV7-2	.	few	CASSLGGGEANQPQHF	TGTGCCAGCAGCTTAGGAGGGGGAGAGGCCAATCAGCCCCAGCATTTT
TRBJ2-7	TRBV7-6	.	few	CASSLVVGAYEQYF	TGTGCCAGCAGCTTAGTCGTTGGGGCCTACGAGCAGTACTTC
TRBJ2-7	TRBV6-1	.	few	CASKTGRSVSYEQYF	TGTGCCAGCAAAACAGGGAGGAGTGTGTCCTACGAGCAGTACTTC
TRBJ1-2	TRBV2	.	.	CAGSVGRVDYTF	TGTGCCGGCAGTGTCGGCAGGGTAGACTACACCTTC
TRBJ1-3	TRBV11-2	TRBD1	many	CASSLKLPGQGYGNTIYF	TGTGCCAGCAGCTTAAAATTACCGGGACAGGGATATGGAAACACCATATATTTT
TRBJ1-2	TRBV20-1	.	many	CSAQRGTGGAHGYTF	TGCAGTGCGCAGAGGGGTACGGGGGGCGCACATGGCTACACCTTC
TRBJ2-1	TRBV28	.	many	CASRSDSSSYNEQFF	TGTGCCAGCAGATCAGACTCGAGCTCCTACAATGAGCAGTTCTTC
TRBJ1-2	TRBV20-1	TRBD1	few	CSAKTHRGRNGYTF	TGCAGTGCAAAGACCCACAGGGGGCGGAATGGCTACACCTTC
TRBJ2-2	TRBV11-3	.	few	CASSHTNTGELFF	TGTGCCAGCAGCCATACGAACACCGGGGAGCTGTTTTTT
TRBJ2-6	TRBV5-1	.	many	CASSLEGVSSSGANVLTF	TGCGCCAGCAGCTTGGAGGGGGTCTCGTCCTCTGGGGCCAACGTCCTGACTTTC
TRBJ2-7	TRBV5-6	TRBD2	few	CASSRGTSGSYEQYF	TGTGCCAGCAGCCGGGGGACTAGCGGCTCCTACGAGCAGTACTTC
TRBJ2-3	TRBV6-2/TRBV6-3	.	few	CASMFTDTQYF	TGTGCCAGCATGTTCACAGATACGCAGTATTTT
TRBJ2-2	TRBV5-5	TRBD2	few	CASSLTSGVNTGELFF	TGTGCCAGCAGCTTAACTAGCGGGGTTAACACCGGGGAGCTGTTTTTT
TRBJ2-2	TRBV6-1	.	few	CASRPREPYTGELFF	TGTGCCAGCAGACCCCGGGAGCCTTACACCGGGGAGCTGTTTTTT
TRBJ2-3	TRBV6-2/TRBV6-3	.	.	CACSPGTQIRTDTQYF	TGTGCCTGCAGTCCCGGGACCCAGATCCGCACAGATACGCAGTATTTT
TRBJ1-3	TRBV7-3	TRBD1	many	CASSLQGAQGNTIYF	TGTGCCAGCAGCTTACAGGGGGCGCAAGGAAACACCATATATTTT
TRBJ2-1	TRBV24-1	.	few	CATSGGGSSYNEQFF	TGTGCCACCAGTGGTGGGGGGAGCTCCTACAATGAGCAGTTCTTC
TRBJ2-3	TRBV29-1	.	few	CSVEDGQPKTDTQYF	TGCAGCGTTGAAGATGGACAGCCAAAGACAGATACGCAGTATTTT
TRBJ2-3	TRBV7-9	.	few	CASRLEGAPGDTQYF	TGTGCCAGCAGGCTAGAGGGAGCCCCGGGAGATACGCAGTATTTT